The TCR beta chain described here comes from a study of metastatic and nonmetastatic thyroid tumors. At the level of the study: Comparative analysis of repertoires was undertaken across blood and tumor or nodule tissue obtained from malignant and benign thyroid patients. Overall study results and limits: Reported TCR beta diversity, measured in blood and tumor, was significantly higher for malignant thyroid tumors than for benign nodules.

With MiXCR, TCRdb reprocessed the PCR reads. Here the sample spans roughly 30,000 clones, roughly 15% being singletons. The length of the CDR3 is 17 residues. Germline V lookup: CDR1 SGHAT, CDR2 FQDESV (reference sequence). As regards this clone: Its antigen is currently unknown. A junction boundary mismatches the germline segment, possibly from a read error.

No patient received treatment before thyroid surgery. This clonotype was obtained from a female donor with papillary thyroid cancer or a benign thyroid nodule (not recorded which). Some clones in this sample may be carry-over from other donors' samples. Sequencing used blood. This chain joins TRBV11-1 and TRBJ2-3, with TRBD2 matching over 15 bases. CDR3 protein: CANSGLAGGPSTYTQYF. CDR3 DNA: TGTGCCAACAGTGGACTAGCGGGAGGGCCCAGCACATATACGCAGTATTTT.